A selection of T cell receptor beta chains follows, all from one sample in a study of blood T cell repertoires in COVID-19. TCRdb's table, derived via immunoSEQ multiplex PCR, lists solely in-frame clones and lacks some. This table holds fewer than 150,000 clones, about 90% found once. Sequencing input: peripheral blood. These receptors all come from a woman aged 45-65 years who had recovered from COVID-19. CDR3s include the opening cysteine and the closing phenylalanine or tryptophan. Each record gives: D gene, clone size, V gene, J gene, CDR3 protein, CDR3 DNA. D genes are given only for firm matches. Size is omitted from some rows. Given values are once, few, many or a class for expanded clones.

-	-	TRBV11-3	TRBJ2-5	CASSKGGTRETQYF	TGTGCCAGCAGCAAGGGGGGGACTCGAGAGACCCAGTACTTC
TRBD2	-	TRBV6-2/TRBV6-3	TRBJ2-7	CASSYPSRDYKF	TGTGCCAGCAGTTACCCGTCCCGGGACTATAAATTC
-	-	TRBV10-3	TRBJ1-4	CAISEAGGGREKLFF	TGTGCCATCAGTGAGGCGGGGGGCGGGCGTGAAAAACTGTTTTTT
-	-	TRBV18	TRBJ2-7	CASSPDREGSYEQYF	TGTGCCAGCTCACCGGACAGGGAGGGGTCCTACGAGCAGTACTTC
-	few	TRBV6-2/TRBV6-3	TRBJ2-3	CASSRLADTDTQYF	TGTGCCAGCAGCCGCTTAGCGGACACAGATACGCAGTATTTT
-	once	TRBV2	TRBJ1-5	CASSEKGVRNQPQHF	TGTGCCAGCAGTGAAAAGGGAGTCCGAAATCAGCCCCAGCATTTT
-	-	TRBV27	TRBJ1-1	CASSLGVKGRTEAFF	TGTGCCAGCAGTTTAGGGGTCAAGGGGCGGACTGAAGCTTTCTTT
TRBD1	-	TRBV2	TRBJ2-2	CASSPTGGSLGGELFF	TGTGCCAGCAGCCCGACAGGGGGCTCCTTAGGCGGGGAGCTGTTTTTT
-	-	TRBV2	TRBJ1-1	CASSGDRGEAFF	TGTGCCAGCAGTGGAGATAGGGGTGAAGCTTTCTTT
TRBD1	-	TRBV30	TRBJ1-4	CAWSSTGVKLFF	TGTGCCTGGAGCTCCACAGGGGTGAAACTGTTTTTT
-	-	TRBV6-5	TRBJ1-5	CASSYISGSNQPQHF	TGTGCCAGCAGTTACATATCGGGTAGCAATCAGCCCCAGCATTTT
-	-	TRBV5-4	TRBJ2-3	CASSLVAGSSTDTQYF	TGTGCCAGCAGCTTGGTTGCGGGTTCTAGCACAGATACGCAGTATTTT
-	-	TRBV2	TRBJ1-6	CASRAEELRNSPLHF	TGTGCCAGCAGGGCGGAGGAGCTCCGAAATTCACCCCTCCACTTT
TRBD1	-	TRBV4-1	TRBJ1-4	CASSQMAFGFGTGLEKLFF	TGCGCCAGCAGCCAAATGGCCTTCGGGTTCGGGACAGGGCTTGAAAAACTGTTTTTT
TRBD2	-	TRBV4-1	TRBJ2-3	CASSQITGSGRNTQYF	TGCGCCAGCAGCCAGATAACAGGTAGCGGGAGAAATACGCAGTATTTT
-	-	TRBV12-3/TRBV12-4	TRBJ2-1	CASSFGSYNEQFF	TGTGCCAGCAGCTTCGGCTCCTACAATGAGCAGTTCTTC
-	-	TRBV11-2	TRBJ1-1	CASSFRGEGRGHEAFF	TGTGCCAGCAGCTTTCGTGGGGAGGGCCGAGGCCACGAAGCTTTCTTT
TRBD1	-	TRBV6-2/TRBV6-3	TRBJ1-4	CASSSIQGATNEKLFF	TGTGCCAGCAGTTCCATACAGGGGGCAACTAATGAAAAACTGTTTTTT
-	once	TRBV5-1	TRBJ2-5	CASSKRGEETQYF	TGCGCCAGCAGTAAACGGGGAGAAGAGACCCAGTACTTC
-	-	TRBV4-2	TRBJ2-5	CASSLGGDKRQETQYF	TGTGCCAGCAGCCTGGGGGGGGACAAACGCCAAGAGACCCAGTACTTC
-	-	TRBV6-5	TRBJ1-1	CASGRTLNTEAFF	TGTGCTTCGGGGAGGACATTGAACACTGAAGCTTTCTTT
-	-	TRBV5-1	TRBJ2-7	CASSQTGLEQYF	TGCGCCAGCAGCCAGACAGGCTTAGAGCAGTACTTC
TRBD1	-	TRBV18	TRBJ2-7	CASSPNRGHEQYF	TGTGCCAGCTCACCGAACAGGGGCCACGAGCAGTACTTC
-	few	TRBV18	TRBJ1-3	CASSPSQGNTIYF	TGTGCCAGCTCACCCTCACAGGGAAACACCATATATTTT
TRBD1	-	TRBV18	TRBJ1-1	CASSPTRDSLNTEAFF	TGTGCCAGCTCACCCACTCGGGACAGTTTGAACACTGAAGCTTTCTTT
TRBD1	-	TRBV4-1	TRBJ2-1	CASSQGQGSNNEQFF	TGCGCCAGCAGCCAAGGACAGGGGTCTAACAATGAGCAGTTCTTC
-	once	TRBV9	TRBJ2-1	CASSGRDSTKQFF	TGTGCCAGCAGCGGAAGGGACTCGACGAAGCAGTTCTTC
-	-	TRBV7-9	TRBJ1-4	CASSRTTATNEKLFF	TGTGCCAGCAGCCGGACGACAGCAACTAATGAAAAACTGTTTTTT
TRBD2	-	TRBV7-6	TRBJ2-2	CASSRRTSLNTGELFF	TGTGCCAGCAGCCGTAGGACTAGCCTTAACACCGGGGAGCTGTTTTTT
TRBD2	few	TRBV7-2	TRBJ2-1	CASSSSGGEEQFF	TGTGCCAGCAGCTCTAGCGGGGGCGAAGAGCAGTTCTTC
TRBD2	few	TRBV29-1	TRBJ2-2	CSVRSPGLAGVHTGELFF	TGCAGCGTTCGATCCCCGGGACTAGCGGGAGTACACACCGGGGAGCTGTTTTTT
-	-	TRBV11-2	TRBJ1-6	CASSLERGLHHF	TGTGCCAGCAGCTTAGAAAGGGGCCTTCACCACTTT
-	-	TRBV19	TRBJ1-1	CASSRYTEAFF	TGTGCCAGTAGTCGGTACACTGAAGCTTTCTTT
-	-	TRBV30	TRBJ1-1	CAWSFGTEAFF	TGTGCCTGGAGTTTCGGGACTGAAGCTTTCTTT
TRBD1	few	TRBV4-1	TRBJ1-5	CASSPDREDQPQHF	TGCGCCAGCAGCCCCGACAGGGAGGATCAGCCCCAGCATTTT
TRBD2	-	TRBV10-3	TRBJ2-3	CAISGTSGPQGDTQYF	TGTGCCATCAGTGGGACTAGCGGGCCCCAAGGAGATACGCAGTATTTT
-	-	TRBV18	TRBJ1-1	CASSPRALNTEAFF	TGTGCCAGCTCACCACGAGCCTTGAACACTGAAGCTTTCTTT
-	few	TRBV7-9	TRBJ2-7	CASSLEVGRLIEQYF	TGTGCCAGCAGCTTAGAGGTGGGGCGTCTGATCGAGCAGTACTTC
-	few	TRBV5-1	TRBJ2-1	CASSLGTEGEQFF	TGCGCCAGCAGCTTGGGGACAGAAGGTGAGCAGTTCTTC
-	-	TRBV11-3	TRBJ2-3	CASSLVVPTDTQYF	TGTGCCAGCAGCTTAGTAGTTCCCACAGATACGCAGTATTTT
-	-	TRBV27	TRBJ2-5	CASSSIRGETQYF	TGTGCCAGCAGTTCGATAAGGGGAGAGACCCAGTACTTC
-	-	TRBV5-5	TRBJ2-2	CASSSRTGNRAGELFF	TGTGCCAGCAGCTCACGAACAGGGAATCGAGCCGGGGAGCTGTTTTTT